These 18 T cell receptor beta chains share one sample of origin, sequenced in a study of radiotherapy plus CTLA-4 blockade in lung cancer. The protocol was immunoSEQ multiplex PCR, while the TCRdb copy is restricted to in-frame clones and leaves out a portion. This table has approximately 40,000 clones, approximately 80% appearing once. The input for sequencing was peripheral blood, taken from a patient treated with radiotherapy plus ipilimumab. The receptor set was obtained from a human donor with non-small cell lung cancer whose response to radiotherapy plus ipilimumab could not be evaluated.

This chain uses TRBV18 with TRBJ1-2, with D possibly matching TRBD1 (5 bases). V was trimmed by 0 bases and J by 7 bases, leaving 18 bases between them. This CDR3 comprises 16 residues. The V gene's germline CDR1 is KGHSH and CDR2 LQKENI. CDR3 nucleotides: TGTGCCAGCTCACCACCGTGGATGGGGGGGTCAACTGGCTACACCTTC. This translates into CASSPPWMGGSTGYTF.

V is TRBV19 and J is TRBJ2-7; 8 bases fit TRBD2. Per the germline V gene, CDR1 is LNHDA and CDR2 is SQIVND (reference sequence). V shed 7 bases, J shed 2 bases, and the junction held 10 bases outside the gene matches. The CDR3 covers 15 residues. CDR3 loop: CASTMGLVGTYEQYF. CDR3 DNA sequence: TGTGCCAGTACCATGGGACTAGTAGGAACCTACGAGCAGTACTTC.

CDR3 residues: CASSQLGGGYGYTF. The CDR3 DNA reads as TGTGCCAGCAGCCAACTTGGGGGAGGCTATGGCTACACCTTC. The gene calls are TRBV4-2 and TRBJ1-2; D possibly corresponds to TRBD1 (5 bases). The CDR3 is made up of 14 amino acids. V dropped 2 bases and J dropped 4 bases, with 11 bases sitting between them. Germline lookup yields CDR1 LGHNA and CDR2 YNFKEQ.

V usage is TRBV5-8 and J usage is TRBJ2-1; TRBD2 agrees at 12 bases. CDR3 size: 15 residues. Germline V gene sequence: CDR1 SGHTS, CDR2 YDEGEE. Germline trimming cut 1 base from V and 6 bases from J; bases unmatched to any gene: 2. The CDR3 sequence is CASSLLAGGFNEQFF. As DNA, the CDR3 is TGTGCCAGCAGCTTGCTAGCGGGGGGGTTCAATGAGCAGTTCTTC. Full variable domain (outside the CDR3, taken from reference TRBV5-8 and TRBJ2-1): EAGVTQSPTHLIKTRGQQATLRCSPISGHTSVYWYQQALGLGLQFLLWYDEGEERNRGNFPPRFSGRQFPNYSSELNVNALELEDSALYLCASSLLAGGFNEQFFGPGTRLTVL.

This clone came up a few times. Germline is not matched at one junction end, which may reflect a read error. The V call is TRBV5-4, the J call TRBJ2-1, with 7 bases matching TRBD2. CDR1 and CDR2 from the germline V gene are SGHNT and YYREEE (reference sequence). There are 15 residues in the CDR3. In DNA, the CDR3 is TGTGCCAGCAGCAGGCTTTTGGGGGGGTACAGTGAGCAGTTCTTC. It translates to CASSRLLGGYSEQFF.

The CDR3 spells CASSLVTSLNNEQFF. CDR3 nucleotide sequence: TGTGCCAGCAGCTTAGTGACTAGCCTGAACAATGAGCAGTTCTTC. The chain is built from TRBV7-2 and TRBJ2-1; 7 nucleotides match TRBD2. CDR3 length equals 15 residues. Germline CDR1 reads SGHTA; CDR2 reads FQGNSA. The ends lost 1 base at V and 5 bases at J; junction bases unmatched: 5. The complete variable domain, with remaining parts taken from reference TRBV7-2 and TRBJ2-1, reads GAGVSQSPSNKVTEKGKDVELRCDPISGHTALYWYRQSLGQGLEFLIYFQGNSAPDKSGLPSDRFSAERTGGSVSTLTIQRTQQEDSAVYLCASSLVTSLNNEQFFGPGTRLTVL.

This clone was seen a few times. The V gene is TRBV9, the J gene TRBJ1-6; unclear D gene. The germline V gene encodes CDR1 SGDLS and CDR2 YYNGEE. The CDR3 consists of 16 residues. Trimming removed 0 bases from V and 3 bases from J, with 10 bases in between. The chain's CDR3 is CASSVDAGDYNSPLHF. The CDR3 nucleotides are TGTGCCAGCAGCGTAGACGCCGGAGACTATAATTCACCCCTCCACTTT.

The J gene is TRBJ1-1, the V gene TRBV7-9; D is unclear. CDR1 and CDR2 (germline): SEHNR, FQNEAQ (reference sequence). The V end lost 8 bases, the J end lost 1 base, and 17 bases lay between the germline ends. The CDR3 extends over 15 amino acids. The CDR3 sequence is CASPNSLSWNTEAFF. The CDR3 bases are TGTGCCAGCCCAAACTCCCTTTCGTGGAACACTGAAGCTTTCTTT.

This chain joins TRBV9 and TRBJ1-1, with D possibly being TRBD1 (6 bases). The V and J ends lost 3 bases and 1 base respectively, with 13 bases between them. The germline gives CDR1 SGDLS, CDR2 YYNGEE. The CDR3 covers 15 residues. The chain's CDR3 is CASSATGIQNTEAFF. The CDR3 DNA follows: TGTGCCAGCAGCGCTACAGGGATCCAGAACACTGAAGCTTTCTTT. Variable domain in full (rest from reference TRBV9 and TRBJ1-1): DSGVTQTPKHLITATGQRVTLRCSPRSGDLSVYWYQQSLDQGLQFLIQYYNGEERAKGNILERFSAQQFPDLHSELNLSSLELGDSALYFCASSATGIQNTEAFFGQGTRLTVV.

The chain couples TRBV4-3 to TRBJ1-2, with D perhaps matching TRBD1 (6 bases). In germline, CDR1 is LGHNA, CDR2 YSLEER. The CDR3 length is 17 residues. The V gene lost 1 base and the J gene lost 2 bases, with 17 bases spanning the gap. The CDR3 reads CASSQALGGRGNYGYTF. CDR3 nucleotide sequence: TGCGCCAGCAGCCAAGCCCTGGGGGGGCGAGGAAACTATGGCTACACCTTC.

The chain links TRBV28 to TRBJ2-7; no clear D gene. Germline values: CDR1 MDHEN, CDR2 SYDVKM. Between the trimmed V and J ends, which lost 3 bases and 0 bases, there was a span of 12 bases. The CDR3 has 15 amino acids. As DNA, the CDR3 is TGTGCCAGCAGTTTTGGTCAGCGTAGCTCCTACGAGCAGTACTTC. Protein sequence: CASSFGQRSSYEQYF.

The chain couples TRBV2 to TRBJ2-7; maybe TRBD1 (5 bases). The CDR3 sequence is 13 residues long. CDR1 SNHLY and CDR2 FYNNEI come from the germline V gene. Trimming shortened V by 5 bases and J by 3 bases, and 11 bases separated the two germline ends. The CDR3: CASSPGMDYEQYF. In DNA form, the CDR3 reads TGTGCCAGCAGTCCAGGGATGGACTACGAGCAGTACTTC.

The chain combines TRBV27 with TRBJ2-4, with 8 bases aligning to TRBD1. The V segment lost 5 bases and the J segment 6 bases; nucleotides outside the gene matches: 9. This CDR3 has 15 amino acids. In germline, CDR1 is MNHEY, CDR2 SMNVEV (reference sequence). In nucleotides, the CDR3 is TGTGCCAGCAGTCCAAAGACAGGGGCGGCAAACATTCAGTACTTC. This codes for CASSPKTGAANIQYF.

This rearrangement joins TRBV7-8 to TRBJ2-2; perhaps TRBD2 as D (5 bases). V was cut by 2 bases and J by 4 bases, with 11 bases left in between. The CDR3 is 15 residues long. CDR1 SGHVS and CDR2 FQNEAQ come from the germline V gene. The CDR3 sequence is CASSLREIITGELFF. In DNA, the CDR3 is TGTGCCAGCAGCTTAAGGGAGATTATCACCGGGGAGCTGTTTTTT.

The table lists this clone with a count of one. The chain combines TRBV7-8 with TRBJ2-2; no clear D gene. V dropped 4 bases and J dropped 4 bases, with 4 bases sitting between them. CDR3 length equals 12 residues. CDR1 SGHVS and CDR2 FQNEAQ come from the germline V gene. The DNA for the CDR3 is TGTGCCAGCAGCTACGGCACCGGGGAGCTGTTTTTT. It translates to CASSYGTGELFF.

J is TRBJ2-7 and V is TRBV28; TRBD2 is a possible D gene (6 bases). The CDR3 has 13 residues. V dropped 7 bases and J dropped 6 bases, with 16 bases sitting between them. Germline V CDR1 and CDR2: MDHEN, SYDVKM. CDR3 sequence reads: CASIAGPGLEQYF. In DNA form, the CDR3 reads TGTGCCAGCATCGCGGGGCCGGGGCTCGAGCAGTACTTC.

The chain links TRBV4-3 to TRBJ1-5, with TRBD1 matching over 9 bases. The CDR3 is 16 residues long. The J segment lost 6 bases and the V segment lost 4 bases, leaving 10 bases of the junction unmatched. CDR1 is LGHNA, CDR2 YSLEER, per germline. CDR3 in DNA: TGCGCCAGCAGCCCCAGCCGGGACAGGGTGTCTCAGCCCCAGCATTTT. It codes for CASSPSRDRVSQPQHF.

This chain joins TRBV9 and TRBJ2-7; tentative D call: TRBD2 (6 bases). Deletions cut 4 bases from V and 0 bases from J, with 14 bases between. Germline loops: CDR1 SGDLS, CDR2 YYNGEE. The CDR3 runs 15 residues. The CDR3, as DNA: TGTGCCAGCAGCCCCAGGACTACCAACTCCTACGAGCAGTACTTC. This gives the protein CASSPRTTNSYEQYF.